A selection of T cell receptor beta chains follows, all from one sample in a study of T cell responses to AZD1222 COVID-19 vaccine. Assay: immunoSEQ multiplex PCR; the TCRdb copy retains only in-frame clones and omits some. The repertoire holds approximately 130,000 clones, with roughly 89% as singletons. This specimen consisted of peripheral blood, obtained on day 0 of AZD1222 vaccination. These receptors all come from an adult in good health. Each CDR3 is given with its conserved first and last residue. Each record gives: V gene, clone size, J gene, D gene, CDR3 protein, CDR3 DNA. The D gene is left open where the match is weak. A clone size is listed for some rows: how often the clone was seen (once, few, many), or a class if it is expanded.

v_gene: TRBV28
abundance: NA
j_gene: TRBJ1-3
d_gene: TRBD1
CDR3aa: CASSSPTGWDTIYF
CDR3nt: TGTGCCAGCAGTTCCCCGACAGGGTGGGACACCATATATTTT

v_gene: TRBV29-1
abundance: NA
j_gene: TRBJ2-1
d_gene: NA
CDR3aa: CSVSRGGGNEQFF
CDR3nt: TGCAGCGTTTCGCGTGGAGGGGGCAATGAGCAGTTCTTC

v_gene: TRBV27
abundance: NA
j_gene: TRBJ2-5
d_gene: NA
CDR3aa: CASSLGTNGETQYF
CDR3nt: TGTGCCAGCAGTTTAGGGACAAATGGGGAGACCCAGTACTTC

v_gene: TRBV7-8
abundance: NA
j_gene: TRBJ2-2
d_gene: NA
CDR3aa: CASSLTRGPIGSGGELFF
CDR3nt: TGTGCCAGCAGCTTAACGCGGGGGCCTATTGGGTCCGGCGGGGAGCTGTTTTTT

v_gene: TRBV24-1
abundance: NA
j_gene: TRBJ1-2
d_gene: NA
CDR3aa: CATYSARGYTF
CDR3nt: TGTGCCACCTACAGCGCTCGGGGCTACACCTTC

v_gene: TRBV4-2
abundance: NA
j_gene: TRBJ2-5
d_gene: TRBD2
CDR3aa: CASSRMTSGVQETQYF
CDR3nt: TGTGCCAGCAGTCGAATGACTAGCGGGGTTCAAGAGACCCAGTACTTC

v_gene: TRBV14
abundance: NA
j_gene: TRBJ1-1
d_gene: NA
CDR3aa: CASSRQGMGGGAFF
CDR3nt: TGTGCCAGCAGCCGGCAAGGGATGGGTGGCGGAGCTTTCTTT

v_gene: TRBV2
abundance: NA
j_gene: TRBJ1-2
d_gene: NA
CDR3aa: CASSVRGLPNYGYTF
CDR3nt: TGTGCCAGCAGTGTCCGGGGTCTTCCTAACTATGGCTACACCTTC

v_gene: TRBV28
abundance: NA
j_gene: TRBJ1-1
d_gene: NA
CDR3aa: CASSLMAVFFNTEAFF
CDR3nt: TGTGCCAGCAGTTTAATGGCAGTCTTCTTCAACACTGAAGCTTTCTTT

v_gene: TRBV27
abundance: once
j_gene: TRBJ2-7
d_gene: TRBD2
CDR3aa: CASSFTTSGSSSEQYF
CDR3nt: TGTGCCAGCAGTTTCACCACTAGCGGGAGCTCTAGCGAGCAGTACTTC

v_gene: TRBV28
abundance: NA
j_gene: TRBJ2-5
d_gene: NA
CDR3aa: CASNSPGSGDQETQYF
CDR3nt: TGTGCCAGCAATTCCCCAGGGTCCGGGGACCAAGAGACCCAGTACTTC

v_gene: TRBV15
abundance: NA
j_gene: TRBJ1-5
d_gene: NA
CDR3aa: CATSRDRGQPQHF
CDR3nt: TGTGCCACCAGCAGAGATCGGGGTCAGCCCCAGCATTTT

v_gene: TRBV9
abundance: NA
j_gene: TRBJ2-7
d_gene: TRBD2
CDR3aa: CASSVSVGSSGSSYEQYF
CDR3nt: TGTGCCAGCAGCGTATCAGTGGGGAGTAGCGGGAGCTCCTACGAGCAGTACTTC

v_gene: TRBV19
abundance: NA
j_gene: TRBJ2-3
d_gene: TRBD1
CDR3aa: CASSMLNRGADTQYF
CDR3nt: TGTGCCAGTAGTATGTTGAACAGGGGGGCAGATACGCAGTATTTT

v_gene: TRBV19
abundance: NA
j_gene: TRBJ1-2
d_gene: TRBD1
CDR3aa: CASSQDRDDYGYTF
CDR3nt: TGTGCCAGTAGCCAGGACAGGGACGACTATGGCTACACCTTC

v_gene: TRBV11-2
abundance: NA
j_gene: TRBJ2-6
d_gene: NA
CDR3aa: CASSLGLVGSTGANVLTF
CDR3nt: TGTGCCAGCAGCTTAGGTCTTGTGGGCTCTACTGGGGCCAACGTCCTGACTTTC

v_gene: TRBV6-5
abundance: NA
j_gene: TRBJ2-5
d_gene: NA
CDR3aa: CASSNHRQAETQYF
CDR3nt: TGTGCCAGCAGCAACCATCGGCAGGCGGAGACCCAGTACTTC

v_gene: TRBV9
abundance: NA
j_gene: TRBJ2-1
d_gene: NA
CDR3aa: CASSPTLMSYNEQFF
CDR3nt: TGTGCCAGCAGCCCCACCCTTATGTCCTACAATGAGCAGTTCTTC

v_gene: TRBV6-5
abundance: once
j_gene: TRBJ1-5
d_gene: NA
CDR3aa: CASSYSSGANQPQHF
CDR3nt: TGTGCCAGCAGTTACAGTTCAGGGGCGAATCAGCCCCAGCATTTT

v_gene: TRBV5-1
abundance: NA
j_gene: TRBJ2-1
d_gene: NA
CDR3aa: CASSFRFLTPISAHNEQFF
CDR3nt: TGCGCCAGCAGCTTTCGGTTCTTGACCCCGATTAGCGCACACAATGAGCAGTTCTTC

v_gene: TRBV30
abundance: NA
j_gene: TRBJ2-1
d_gene: TRBD1
CDR3aa: CAWIEGDSPGDEQFF
CDR3nt: TGTGCCTGGATTGAGGGGGACAGCCCTGGGGATGAGCAGTTCTTC

v_gene: TRBV28
abundance: NA
j_gene: TRBJ2-1
d_gene: NA
CDR3aa: CASRMGTVGDEQFF
CDR3nt: TGTGCCAGCAGGATGGGGACGGTGGGCGATGAGCAGTTCTTC

v_gene: TRBV18
abundance: NA
j_gene: TRBJ2-2
d_gene: NA
CDR3aa: CASSPLDSRDTGELFF
CDR3nt: TGTGCCAGCTCACCTTTGGACTCCCGAGACACCGGGGAGCTGTTTTTT

v_gene: TRBV9
abundance: few
j_gene: TRBJ2-2
d_gene: NA
CDR3aa: CASSEEEVSSQGTGELFF
CDR3nt: TGTGCCAGCAGCGAGGAGGAGGTTAGCTCTCAGGGCACCGGGGAGCTGTTTTTT

v_gene: TRBV6-5
abundance: NA
j_gene: TRBJ1-2
d_gene: NA
CDR3aa: CASSSGTLGYTF
CDR3nt: TGTGCCAGCAGTTCCGGGACTCTCGGCTACACCTTC

v_gene: TRBV13
abundance: NA
j_gene: TRBJ2-7
d_gene: TRBD1
CDR3aa: CASTEGQPSSYEQYF
CDR3nt: TGTGCCAGCACCGAGGGACAGCCCAGTTCCTACGAGCAGTACTTC

v_gene: TRBV30
abundance: few
j_gene: TRBJ1-6
d_gene: TRBD1
CDR3aa: CAWSRDRGYSPLHF
CDR3nt: TGTGCCTGGAGCCGGGACAGGGGGTACTCACCCCTCCACTTT

v_gene: TRBV29-1
abundance: NA
j_gene: TRBJ1-4
d_gene: TRBD1
CDR3aa: CSAPTPGQNGVMLPEKLFF
CDR3nt: TGCAGCGCCCCGACCCCGGGACAGAATGGTGTCATGCTGCCTGAAAAACTGTTTTTT

v_gene: TRBV6-5
abundance: once
j_gene: TRBJ2-7
d_gene: TRBD2
CDR3aa: CASRPILGGTEQYF
CDR3nt: TGTGCCAGCAGGCCGATACTCGGGGGGACCGAGCAGTACTTC

v_gene: TRBV2
abundance: NA
j_gene: TRBJ2-5
d_gene: NA
CDR3aa: CASGKRETQYF
CDR3nt: TGTGCCAGCGGGAAGAGGGAGACCCAGTACTTC